The 29 T cell receptor beta chains below come from one sample, sequenced in a study of T cells after yellow fever vaccination. TCRdb ran MiXCR on the 5' RACE reads and lists one entry per CDR3 protein. The sample lists 150,000 to 200,000 distinct CDR3 sequences, approximately 11% seen once, with 30% to 45% in the top ten. The input for sequencing was CD8+ T cells sorted from PBMCs, taken 15 days after the yellow fever booster vaccination. The receptors here all came from a man in his late teens or twenties who received the YFV17D yellow fever vaccine.

The CDR3 sequence: CASIAGARETQYF. In DNA form, the CDR3 reads TGTGCCAGCATTGCGGGTGCTAGGGAGACCCAGTACTTC. This chain connects TRBV7-8 to TRBJ2-5; D is perhaps TRBD2 (5 bases). This CDR3 is 13 amino acids long. The ends were cut back, 7 bases at V and 5 bases at J, with 14 bases in the middle. CDR1 is SGHVS and CDR2 is FQNEAQ in the germline V gene.

The chain is built from TRBV6-2 or TRBV6-3 and TRBJ2-1; D is perhaps TRBD1 or TRBD2 (5 bases each). CDR3 length: 14 amino acids. Germline lookup yields CDR1 MNHEY and CDR2 SVGEGT. Trimming stripped 4 bases from V and 6 bases from J, with 13 bases between. CDR3 coding DNA: TGTGCCAGCAGTTCCCCGGGGCGCCTCAATGAGCAGTTCTTC. The encoded protein is CASSSPGRLNEQFF.

Only a few counts were recorded for this clonotype. The chain carries TRBV7-9 and TRBJ1-4; D unclear. Germline V CDR1 and CDR2: SEHNR, FQNEAQ (reference sequence). CDR3 length equals 17 residues. V lost 3 bases and J lost 8, with 22 bases in between. CDR3 in DNA: TGTGCCAGCAGCTTCCCCATTGAATTACAAAATAGGGAAAAACTGTTTTTT. Its protein is CASSFPIELQNREKLFF.

This chain links TRBV7-3 with TRBJ2-3; D not certain. CDR3 size: 15 residues. The ends were cut back, 2 bases at V and 0 bases at J, with 9 bases in the middle. The germline V gene has CDR1 SGHTA and CDR2 FQGTGA. The CDR3 loop is CASSLLAVSTDTQYF. The CDR3 DNA sequence: TGTGCCAGCAGCTTACTGGCGGTTAGCACAGATACGCAGTATTTT.

This clonotype turned up a few times. The chain couples TRBV7-3 to TRBJ1-4; a weak D match, TRBD1 (6 bases). V shed 1 base and J shed 3 bases, with 12 bases lying between them. CDR1 is SGHTA and CDR2 is FQGTGA in the germline V gene. The CDR3 covers 16 residues. In DNA form, the CDR3 reads TGTGCCAGCAGCTTAAAGGCTGGGACACCTAATGAAAAACTGTTTTTT. Translation gives CASSLKAGTPNEKLFF. The complete variable domain, with remaining parts taken from reference TRBV7-3 and TRBJ1-4, reads GAGVSQTPSNKVTEKGKYVELRCDPISGHTALYWYRQSLGQGPEFLIYFQGTGAADDSGLPNDRFFAVRPEGSVSTLKIQRTERGDSAVYLCASSLKAGTPNEKLFFGSGTQLSVL.

This clonotype was picked up many times. This chain connects TRBV10-3 to TRBJ1-2; possible D gene TRBD1, 5 bases. The V and J ends lost 5 bases and 2 bases respectively, with 12 bases between them. The CDR3 has 14 amino acids. Looked up from germline, CDR1 is ENHRY and CDR2 is SYGVKD. The CDR3 loop reads CAISPPGRNYGYTF. The CDR3 nucleotides are TGTGCCATCAGTCCCCCGGGACGCAACTATGGCTACACCTTC.

This chain connects TRBV12-3 or TRBV12-4 to TRBJ1-2; perhaps TRBD1 as D (6 bases). V gave up 3 bases and J gave up 3 bases, with 11 bases separating them. This CDR3 has 14 amino acids. The CDR3 DNA reads as TGTGCCAGCAGTTTCCAGGGGCATGACTATGGCTACACCTTC. Translation: CASSFQGHDYGYTF.

V and J are TRBV20-1 and TRBJ2-1; possibly TRBD2 for D (6 bases). The CDR3 has 13 residues. Germline V gene lookup returns CDR1 DFQATT and CDR2 SNEGSKA (reference sequence). V lost 5 bases to trimming and J lost 4 bases, with 12 bases between them. The chain's CDR3 is CSAWRGSYNEQFF. As DNA, the CDR3 is TGCAGTGCTTGGCGGGGTTCGTACAATGAGCAGTTCTTC.

In this sample, this clonotype turned up many times. The chain joins TRBV6-1 to TRBJ2-7, with D possibly being TRBD2 (6 bases). Trimming removed 5 bases at V and 0 bases at J, with 17 bases between. CDR1 and CDR2 from the germline V gene are MNHNS and SASEGT. The CDR3 runs 16 residues. The chain's CDR3 is CASSSETSLSSYEQYF. As DNA, the CDR3 is TGTGCCAGCAGTTCTGAGACTAGTCTGAGCTCCTACGAGCAGTACTTC.

Here the CDR3 reads CASSNTEGAELWEQYF. The CDR3 DNA sequence: TGTGCCAGCAGCAACACTGAGGGGGCTGAGTTGTGGGAGCAGTACTTC. The chain recombines TRBV13 with TRBJ2-7, with TRBD1 matching 7 bases. Germline V gene lookup returns CDR1 PRHDT and CDR2 FYEKMQ (reference sequence). The ends lost 5 bases at V and 7 bases at J; junction bases unmatched: 17. The CDR3 is 16 amino acids.

V gene TRBV24-1 combines with J gene TRBJ2-2, with D hard to call. This CDR3 has 14 residues. The V gene lost 7 bases and the J gene lost 2 bases, with 10 bases spanning the gap. Germline assignment: CDR1 KGHDR and CDR2 SFDVKD. The CDR3: CATSDSYNTGELFF. DNA for the CDR3: TGTGCCACCAGCGACTCCTATAACACCGGGGAGCTGTTTTTT.

This clonotype was recorded at least ten times. The J gene is TRBJ2-1, the V gene TRBV6-2 or TRBV6-3; no clear D gene. V was cut by 2 bases and J by 6 bases, with 8 bases left in between. CDR1 MNHEY and CDR2 SVGEGT come from the germline V gene. CDR3 length: 13 residues. CDR3: CASSYPFSNEQFF. The CDR3, as DNA: TGTGCCAGCAGTTACCCCTTCTCCAATGAGCAGTTCTTC.

Only a few counts were recorded for this clonotype. This chain uses TRBV7-9 with TRBJ1-5; no reliable D call. Germline V gene sequence: CDR1 SEHNR, CDR2 FQNEAQ (reference sequence). The CDR3 is made up of 13 amino acids. Trimming removed 1 base at V and 4 bases at J, with 5 bases between. The CDR3 region is CASSLGPNQPQHF. The CDR3 DNA reads as TGTGCCAGCAGCTTAGGTCCGAATCAGCCCCAGCATTTT.

The chain is built from TRBV4-3 and TRBJ2-3; TRBD2 might be the D (6 bases). V lost 4 bases to trimming and J lost 2 bases, with 25 bases between them. Germline-derived CDR1 and CDR2 are LGHNA and YSLEER. The CDR3 consists of 19 residues. CDR3 DNA: TGCGCCAGCAGCCGATTCCAAGCCAGACTAGAAGGTCTCACAGATACGCAGTATTTT. This gives the protein CASSRFQARLEGLTDTQYF.

This clonotype was seen a few times. The chain links TRBV7-8 to TRBJ2-4, with D unresolved. The CDR3 loop spans 18 amino acids. The ends were cut back, 1 base at V and 0 bases at J, with 16 bases in the middle. In germline, CDR1 is SGHVS, CDR2 FQNEAQ. The CDR3 DNA follows: TGTGCCAGCAGCTTAGAGGGAAACCCCATTCTAGCCAAAAACATTCAGTACTTC. Amino acids: CASSLEGNPILAKNIQYF.

The chain has TRBV5-4 and TRBJ2-3; D gene uncertain. This CDR3 contains 13 residues. V gave up 1 base and J gave up 4 bases, with 7 bases separating them. Germline loops: CDR1 SGHNT, CDR2 YYREEE (reference sequence). In DNA, the CDR3 is TGTGCCAGCAGCTTGTGGCGGTCAGATACGCAGTATTTT. It codes for CASSLWRSDTQYF.

V usage is TRBV12-3 or TRBV12-4 and J usage is TRBJ2-5; D is tentatively TRBD1 or TRBD2 (5 bases each). Trimming pared 6 bases from V and 2 bases from J, leaving 13 bases between. The CDR3 extends over 14 amino acids. CDR3 residues: CASRPAGAQETQYF. CDR3 DNA sequence: TGTGCCAGCAGGCCCGCCGGGGCACAAGAGACCCAGTACTTC.

This chain uses TRBV10-1 with TRBJ2-7; D is possibly TRBD1 or TRBD2 (5 bases each). The V gene lost 3 bases and the J gene lost 7 bases, with 22 bases spanning the gap. CDR1 and CDR2 from the germline V gene are WNHNN and SYGVQD (reference sequence). CDR3 length: 16 residues. CDR3: CASSDFPSREYKEQYF. Here the CDR3 DNA reads TGCGCCAGCAGTGACTTCCCAAGCAGGGAGTATAAGGAGCAGTACTTC.

V is TRBV9 and J is TRBJ1-2; 12 nucleotides agree with TRBD1. V trimming: 4 bases; J trimming: 4 bases; junction bases outside the gene matches: 8. Germline-derived CDR1 and CDR2 are SGDLS and YYNGEE. The CDR3 sequence is 16 residues long. CDR3 DNA sequence: TGTGCCAGCAGCCCCGCCGGGACAGGGGGCGCCTATGGCTACACCTTC. Its translation is CASSPAGTGGAYGYTF.

J is TRBJ2-5 and V is TRBV7-8; the D gene is possibly TRBD1 (7 bases). Germline lookup yields CDR1 SGHVS and CDR2 FQNEAQ. V lost 8 bases, J lost 0 bases, and 10 bases lay in between. The CDR3 loop spans 13 amino acids. This chain's CDR3 is CASGGTDQETQYF. In DNA form, the CDR3 reads TGTGCCAGCGGGGGGACAGACCAAGAGACCCAGTACTTC.

This clonotype has ten or more counts. The chain carries TRBV20-1 and TRBJ2-7; D might be TRBD1 or TRBD2, each matching 5 bases. Germline assignment: CDR1 DFQATT and CDR2 SNEGSKA (reference sequence). There are 16 residues in the CDR3. With 0 bases removed from V and 1 base from J, the gap between germline ends came to 16 bases. As DNA, the CDR3 is TGCAGTGCTAGAGAACCGGGGCCTGTGGGTTCCTACGAGCAGTACTTC. Its translation is CSAREPGPVGSYEQYF.

This clonotype was seen more than once but under ten times. This chain uses TRBV7-2 with TRBJ2-3; TRBD1 is a possible D gene (6 bases). CDR3 size: 16 residues. The germline V gene has CDR1 SGHTA and CDR2 FQGNSA. With 5 bases removed from V and 2 bases from J, the gap between germline ends came to 17 bases. The CDR3 DNA is TGTGCCAGCAGCCAATACCGGGACATAAACACAGATACGCAGTATTTT. Translated: CASSQYRDINTDTQYF.

This clonotype was counted a few times. The chain combines TRBV5-4 with TRBJ2-1; 9 nucleotides agree with TRBD2. Germline V lookup: CDR1 SGHNT, CDR2 YYREEE (reference sequence). This CDR3 contains 14 residues. J was trimmed by 4 bases and V by 10 bases; bases with no gene match: 9. The CDR3 DNA reads TGTGCCTCACGGGGCGGGGGGGCATACAATGAGCAGTTCTTC. Encoded protein: CASRGGGAYNEQFF.

This clonotype was observed a few times. The genes are TRBV6-6 and TRBJ2-5; 10 bases agree with TRBD2. The CDR3 consists of 17 residues. Germline CDR1 is MNHNY and CDR2 is SVGAGI (reference sequence). Trimming at V came to 5 bases and at J to 5 bases, leaving 14 bases not matched to a gene. The CDR3 spells CASSSLRLAGAGETQYF. The CDR3 nucleotides are TGTGCCAGCAGTAGCCTACGGCTAGCGGGGGCGGGGGAGACCCAGTACTTC.

This clonotype turned up a few times. The rearrangement joins TRBV5-1 to TRBJ2-7; D remains ambiguous. Trimming took off 0 bases at V and 3 bases at J, with 7 bases between the two ends. Germline V gene lookup returns CDR1 SGHRS and CDR2 YFSETQ. The CDR3 consists of 13 residues. The CDR3 DNA reads TGCGCCAGCAGCTTGGGGGCGGACTACGAGCAGTACGTC. Protein sequence: CASSLGADYEQYV.

The CDR3 region has the DNA TGTGCCAGCAGCCGGTCCGGGGTCGGCGAGCAGTACGTC. Its protein is CASSRSGVGEQYV. The J gene is TRBJ2-7, the V gene TRBV12-3 or TRBV12-4, with D possibly matching TRBD2 (5 bases). This CDR3 contains 13 residues. V dropped 6 bases and J dropped 6 bases, with 15 bases sitting between them.

The rearrangement uses TRBV4-1 and TRBJ2-1; TRBD1 matches at 11 bases. The germline CDR1 and CDR2 sequences are MGHRA and YSYEKL. The length of the CDR3 is 16 residues. J gave up 8 bases and V 2 bases, and 8 bases lay outside the gene matches. This CDR3 is CASSQTGTGGIYEQFF. The CDR3 nucleotides read TGCGCCAGCAGCCAAACCGGGACAGGGGGAATCTATGAGCAGTTCTTC.

The chain employs TRBV2 and TRBJ2-2; D is unclear. The germline V and J ends were trimmed by 9 bases and 0 bases, with 11 bases remaining between them. Germline V gives CDR1 SNHLY, CDR2 FYNNEI. CDR3 length equals 14 residues. The CDR3 region is CASVVGTNTGELFF. CDR3 DNA: TGTGCCAGTGTCGTCGGTACGAACACCGGGGAGCTGTTTTTT.

This chain joins TRBV6-9 and TRBJ1-5; 9 bases line up with TRBD1. Germline V CDR1 and CDR2: MNHGY, SVAAGI. The J segment lost 1 base and the V segment lost 6 bases, leaving 7 bases of the junction unmatched. This CDR3 comprises 16 residues. The CDR3: CASRIQGAPSNQPQHF. The CDR3, as DNA: TGTGCCAGCAGGATACAGGGGGCCCCCAGCAATCAGCCCCAGCATTTT.